Presented here are 21 T cell receptor beta chains from one specimen sequenced in a study of sequential checkpoint blockade in melanoma. The repertoire was sequenced with immunoSEQ multiplex PCR; TCRdb's copy has only in-frame clones and lacks some. The sample has around 9,100 clones; approximately 76% are singletons. Described treatment: randomized to nivolumab then ipilimumab (arm A) or the reverse (arm B). The sample here was CD8+ T cells sorted from blood (inferred from file names), taken from a patient given nivolumab and ipilimumab in sequence. The receptors were gathered from a human donor with melanoma.

The rearrangement joins TRBV6-6 to TRBJ1-5; D is undetermined. Trimming took 5 bases from V and 3 from J, leaving 11 bases between them. Looked up from germline, CDR1 is MNHNY and CDR2 is SVGAGI (reference sequence). The CDR3 contains 14 residues. CDR3: CASSLPGNNQPQHF. CDR3 nucleotide sequence: TGTGCCAGCAGTCTACCGGGGAACAATCAGCCCCAGCATTTT.

V usage is TRBV10-3 and J usage is TRBJ2-1; a weak D match, TRBD2 (7 bases). V lost 3 bases and J lost 4, with 10 bases in between. This CDR3 has 14 residues. Germline CDR1 and CDR2: ENHRY and SYGVKD. CDR3 region: CAISDRGAYNEQFF. In nucleotides, the CDR3 is TGTGCCATCAGTGACCGGGGGGCGTACAATGAGCAGTTCTTC.

The V call is TRBV4-2, the J call TRBJ2-1; 7 bases align to TRBD2. CDR1 is LGHNA, CDR2 YNFKEQ, per germline. V lost 0 bases to trimming and J lost 7 bases; unmatched junction nucleotides: 9. This CDR3 contains 16 residues. Here the CDR3 DNA reads TGTGCCAGCAGCCAAGAGTTCGGACTAGGTCTGAATGAGCAGTTCTTC. This translates into CASSQEFGLGLNEQFF.

The chain joins TRBV2 to TRBJ2-1, with 7 positions matching TRBD2. Per the germline V gene, CDR1 is SNHLY and CDR2 is FYNNEI. The CDR3 sequence is 17 residues long. Trimming removed 1 base from V and 0 bases from J; junction bases left unmatched: 6. The chain's CDR3 is CASSEGEAGPSYNEQFF. In DNA form, the CDR3 reads TGTGCCAGCAGTGAAGGAGAAGCGGGGCCCTCCTACAATGAGCAGTTCTTC.

Only one count was recorded for this clone. Written as DNA, the CDR3 is TGTGCCAGCCGTCGGGTCGGGGAGCTGTTTTTT. Translation gives CASRRVGELFF. The chain recombines TRBV27 with TRBJ2-2; D remains unclear. The germline V gene has CDR1 MNHEY and CDR2 SMNVEV (reference sequence). The CDR3 loop spans 11 amino acids. Between the trimmed V and J ends, which lost 8 bases and 7 bases, there was a span of 8 bases.

The rearrangement joins TRBV11-2 to TRBJ1-5; 11 nucleotides agree with TRBD1. The germline V gene encodes CDR1 SGHAT and CDR2 FQNNGV. This CDR3 comprises 15 residues. The trim removed 5 bases at V and 6 bases at J, leaving 6 bases unmatched. The CDR3 bases are TGTGCCAGCAGCCCCGGGACAGGGGGGAGTCAGCCCCAGCATTTT. This translates into CASSPGTGGSQPQHF.

The sample holds one count of this clone. The chain joins TRBV6-5 to TRBJ1-4; 8 bases map to TRBD1. The CDR3 runs 13 residues. CDR1 is MNHEY and CDR2 is SVGAGI in the germline V gene. The V segment lost 4 bases and the J segment 7 bases; nucleotides outside the gene matches: 2. This chain's CDR3 is CASSSDRAEKLFF. CDR3 coding DNA: TGTGCCAGCAGTTCGGACAGGGCTGAAAAACTGTTTTTT.

There are a few counts of this clone. The chain employs TRBV19 and TRBJ2-7; TRBD2 matches 7 bases. Trimming cost V 5 bases and J 3 bases; bases outside gene matches: 4. This CDR3 region has 13 residues. Germline CDR1 and CDR2: LNHDA and SQIVND (reference sequence). CDR3 in amino acids: CASSPSGVYEQYF. The CDR3 DNA reads as TGTGCCAGTAGTCCCAGCGGGGTCTACGAGCAGTACTTC.

The chain is built from TRBV19 and TRBJ2-7, with D tentatively TRBD2 (5 bases). V was trimmed by 5 bases and J by 4 bases, leaving 6 bases between them. This CDR3 comprises 11 residues. Germline CDR1 LNHDA, CDR2 SQIVND (reference sequence). In DNA, the CDR3 is TGTGCCAGTAGTCCGGGATACGAGCAGTACTTC. Translating it yields CASSPGYEQYF.

The chain employs TRBV19 and TRBJ1-5; D not resolved. CDR1 and CDR2 (germline): LNHDA, SQIVND (reference sequence). The CDR3 spans 14 residues. Trimming removed 3 bases at V and 4 bases at J, with 10 bases between. The CDR3 coding sequence is TGTGCCAGTAGTATGAGGGCGATTAATCAGCCCCAGCATTTT. Translation: CASSMRAINQPQHF.

This clone has just a few counts. The V and J genes are TRBV4-1 and TRBJ2-5, with TRBD1 matching over 7 bases. Germline V gives CDR1 MGHRA, CDR2 YSYEKL. CDR3 length equals 14 residues. J lost 5 bases, V lost 4 bases, and 7 bases had no gene match. CDR3 region: CASSPNGQEETQYF. Here the CDR3 DNA reads TGCGCCAGCAGCCCCAATGGACAGGAGGAGACCCAGTACTTC.

The chain has TRBV19 and TRBJ2-7; D possibly corresponds to TRBD1 (5 bases). Germline assignment: CDR1 LNHDA and CDR2 SQIVND (reference sequence). V shed 1 base and J shed 3 bases, with 13 bases lying between them. CDR3 size: 15 residues. CDR3 DNA sequence: TGTGCCAGTAGTATAGTAGGACACACAAACTACGAGCAGTACTTC. It encodes CASSIVGHTNYEQYF.

This clone has just one count. The rearrangement links TRBV4-1 to TRBJ1-2; 8 bases match TRBD1. The germline gives CDR1 MGHRA, CDR2 YSYEKL. This CDR3 contains 19 residues. Germline trimming cut 0 bases from V and 4 bases from J; bases unmatched to any gene: 16. This CDR3 reads CASSQDGRTGKGLGYGYTF. The CDR3 coding sequence is TGCGCCAGCAGCCAAGATGGTCGGACAGGGAAAGGGTTGGGCTATGGCTACACCTTC.

This clone showed up just a few times. The chain uses TRBV7-8 and TRBJ1-2, with 7 positions matching TRBD1. This CDR3 has 15 residues. Germline CDR1 is SGHVS and CDR2 is FQNEAQ. The trim removed 5 bases at V and 4 bases at J, leaving 10 bases unmatched. The CDR3 DNA follows: TGTGCCAGCAGCCCCAGGGACAGAGTGTTCTATGGCTACACCTTC. This sequence encodes CASSPRDRVFYGYTF.

The chain has TRBV21-1 and TRBJ2-3; TRBD2 is taken as the D call from the table, unchecked against the DNA. TRBV21-1 is classified as a pseudogene. The CDR3 is 16 amino acids. CDR3 in amino acids: CASSKGTSGGSDTQYF. Written as DNA, the CDR3 is TGTGCCAGCAGCAAGGGGACTAGCGGGGGTTCAGATACGCAGTATTTT.

As DNA, the CDR3 is TGTGCCAGTAGTATCGGGGGGAGCGAGCAGTACTTC. It specifies CASSIGGSEQYF. The chain carries TRBV19 and TRBJ2-7, with 7 bases that match TRBD2. Looked up from germline, CDR1 is LNHDA and CDR2 is SQIVND (reference sequence). CDR3 size: 12 residues. Trimming cost V 3 bases and J 6 bases; bases outside gene matches: 2.

The chain couples TRBV7-2 to TRBJ2-2; 13 bases match TRBD2. This CDR3 contains 17 residues. The ends lost 4 bases at V and 4 bases at J; junction bases unmatched: 6. Germline V gene data show CDR1 as SGHTA and CDR2 as FQGNSA. CDR3 in DNA: TGTGCCAGCAGCTACGGACTAGCGGGAGTTTTCACCGGGGAGCTGTTTTTT. Its protein is CASSYGLAGVFTGELFF. Complete variable domain (other parts from reference TRBV7-2 and TRBJ2-2): GAGVSQSPSNKVTEKGKDVELRCDPISGHTALYWYRQSLGQGLEFLIYFQGNSAPDKSGLPSDRFSAERTGGSVSTLTIQRTQQEDSAVYLCASSYGLAGVFTGELFFGEGSRLTVL.

This rearrangement joins TRBV28 to TRBJ2-7; 8 bases fit TRBD2. J was trimmed by 6 bases and V by 3 bases; bases with no gene match: 16. The CDR3 has 17 residues. Germline-derived CDR1 and CDR2 are MDHEN and SYDVKM. CDR3 DNA: TGTGCCAGCAGTTTGCCTCTACGAGTCGGGGGGGGAGGCGAGCAGTACTTC. Translating it yields CASSLPLRVGGGGEQYF.

The rearrangement links TRBV6-1 to TRBJ1-2; D gene unclear. Germline values: CDR1 MNHNS, CDR2 SASEGT. The CDR3 extends over 13 amino acids. With 0 bases removed from V and 8 bases from J, the gap between germline ends came to 10 bases. CDR3: CASSEAAMGGYTF. CDR3 nucleotides: TGTGCCAGCAGTGAAGCGGCGATGGGCGGCTACACCTTC.

In its sample, this clone is medium-sized. The chain couples TRBV19 to TRBJ2-7; D is ambiguous. The CDR3 sequence is 14 residues long. Trimming took off 3 bases at V and 0 bases at J, with 9 bases between the two ends. The V gene's germline CDR1 is LNHDA and CDR2 SQIVND (reference sequence). CDR3 protein: CASSIGQLSYEQYF. The CDR3 coding sequence is TGTGCCAGTAGTATTGGGCAGCTCTCCTACGAGCAGTACTTC.

The chain joins TRBV4-2 to TRBJ2-7; D might be TRBD2 (5 bases). Germline lookup yields CDR1 LGHNA and CDR2 YNFKEQ. CDR3 length equals 15 residues. V was pared by 0 bases and J by 2 bases, with 11 bases between. The CDR3 nucleotides are TGTGCCAGCAGCCAAGAGGCAGCGGCGGCCTACGAGCAGTACTTC. Protein: CASSQEAAAAYEQYF.